The T cell receptor beta chain under discussion was sequenced for a study of blood T cell repertoires in COVID-19 (dated by TCRdb to 2020 to 2022). About the full investigation: The collaborator samples originated in the United States, Italy and Spain and spanned the acute and convalescent phases of COVID-19. The repertoires were released in a freely available public database intended as a resource for research on the immune response to SARS-CoV-2. The dataset comprised deeply sampled blood TCRbeta repertoires from subjects exposed to, actively infected with, or recovered from COVID-19. The prospective study material was composed of cDNA or gDNA derived from T cells, B-cell-depleted T cells, or PBMCs. The sample metadata nearly always contained a de-identified subject ID, COVID-19 status, age in years and sex. HLA class I and class II types, where available, came from metadata supplied by the sample provider rather than from assay-based typing. Samples came from the ongoing ImmuneRACE study (first 160 participants) plus 1,254 subjects from 6 global collaborators. What the work shows at the level of the full study, not this receptor alone: The quantity of clinical and demographic metadata differed by source and by participant and was supplied without curation.

Whole blood was collected in K2EDTA tubes by collaborating institutions according to the institutions' own protocols. For TCRbeta analysis, collaborators shipped samples as frozen whole blood, isolated PBMCs, or DNA extracted from either of those sample types. At the junction V is shortened by 6 bases and J by 2 bases; bases outside the gene matches: 4. Based on the germline V gene, the CDR1 and CDR2 sequences are MNHEY and SVGAGI. The CDR3 covers 14 residues, taking in both the cysteine and the phenylalanine. CDR3 DNA is the only sequence kept; it has 42 bases, read in frame from the first base. TCRbeta CDR3 regions were amplified from genomic DNA using the immunoSEQ Assay, a bias-controlled multiplex PCR. Turning to the authors' computational methods: The number of nucleated cells in each sample was estimated from the amplification of reference gene primers within the assay. To quantify the absolute abundance of each unique TCRbeta CDR3 rearrangement, sequence reads were collapsed and filtered. For each sample, productive Simpson clonality was calculated by taking the square root of Simpson's diversity index across productive rearrangements. TCRdb mirrors the immuneACCESS table, restricted to in-frame sequences. Some clones are absent from its copies; in checked studies, under half trace to an unresolved V gene, and the reason for the others is unknown. V, J and clone size reflect that table, while D and trimming were determined from the DNA. The sample records some 210,000 clones, around four fifths of which are singletons. The leading ten clones occupy less than 6.5% of the sample.

For this clone: The antigen it binds to is not known. No qualities accompany the bases; no much larger clone lies one base away. Other DNA variants within this sample encode the same CDR3.

This sequence originates from a woman aged 70 to 79 with active or convalescent COVID-19. The chain is encoded by TRBV6-5 joined to TRBJ1-3, and TRBD1 matches 7 of the central bases. The specimen was peripheral blood. The nucleotide sequence reads TGTGCCAGCAGCAGAGACAGGGCTGGAAACACCATATATTTT. Its protein product is CASSRDRAGNTIYF.